The 10 T cell receptor beta chains presented below share a single source sample, sequenced in a study of OX40 agonist ivuxolimab in advanced cancers. Using immunoSEQ multiplex PCR, the repertoire was profiled, and TCRdb retains in-frame clones only, with some absent. This sample has fewer than 130,000 clones, with about nine tenths found just once. Sequencing used CD4+ or CD8+ T cells sorted from blood, obtained in a trial of the OX40 agonist ivuxolimab. These receptors were obtained from an adult with an advanced solid tumor such as melanoma, head and neck, liver or kidney cancer.

Comments on this clone: The DNA is omitted, as the CDR3 cannot be located on it reliably, and the CDR3 follows TCRdb's listing. This sequence joins TRBV19 and TRBJ2-2; no DNA check was done on the table's D call, TRBD2. The CDR3 length is 16 residues, termini included. Germline V gene data show CDR1 as LNHDA and CDR2 as SQIVND (reference sequence). CDR3 loop: CASSILGTGRSGELFF.

The chain uses TRBV7-8 and TRBJ1-3, with D hard to call. Per germline, CDR1 SGHVS and CDR2 FQNEAQ. V was pared by 5 bases and J by 6 bases, with 14 bases between. The CDR3 loop spans 14 amino acids. CDR3 in DNA: TGTGCCAGCAGCCTACGGAGAGTAGAAAACACCATATATTTT. As protein: CASSLRRVENTIYF.

The chain carries TRBV9 and TRBJ1-3; no firm D call. The V gene's germline CDR1 is SGDLS and CDR2 YYNGEE. V dropped 0 bases and J dropped 4 bases, with 8 bases sitting between them. The CDR3 length is 14 residues. The CDR3 DNA reads as TGTGCCAGCAGCGTAGGACTAACGGGAAACACCATATATTTT. Protein sequence: CASSVGLTGNTIYF.

This chain connects TRBV30 to TRBJ2-5, with D perhaps matching TRBD2 (7 bases). The CDR3 length is 12 residues. The V end lost 2 bases, the J end lost 4 bases, and 8 bases lay between the germline ends. Germline V gene lookup returns CDR1 GTSNPN and CDR2 SVGIG (reference sequence). Here the CDR3 reads CAWSRGGETQYF. For the CDR3, the DNA is TGTGCCTGGAGTAGGGGGGGAGAGACCCAGTACTTC.

This sequence joins TRBV5-1 and TRBJ1-1, with 7 bases aligning to TRBD1. CDR1 is SGHRS, CDR2 YFSETQ, per germline. Trimming at V came to 4 bases and at J to 7 bases, leaving 13 bases not matched to a gene. The CDR3 is made up of 15 amino acids. This chain's CDR3 is CASSRQGGRESEAFF. CDR3 nucleotides: TGCGCCAGCAGCCGACAGGGAGGGAGGGAGAGTGAAGCTTTCTTT.

This clone was seen more than once but under ten times. This chain links TRBV28 with TRBJ2-5; TRBD2 agrees at 11 bases. Germline V gives CDR1 MDHEN, CDR2 SYDVKM. The CDR3 sequence is 15 residues long. V dropped 2 bases and J dropped 3; count of bases not matched to a gene: 2. In DNA form, the CDR3 reads TGTGCCAGCAGTTTACTGGGACTAGCGGAAGAGACCCAGTACTTC. Encoded protein: CASSLLGLAEETQYF. The variable domain in full, completed from reference TRBV28 and TRBJ2-5, reads DVKVTQSSRYLVKRTGEKVFLECVQDMDHENMFWYRQDPGLGLRLIYFSYDVKMKEKGDIPEGYSVSREKKERFSLILESASTNQTSMYLCASSLLGLAEETQYFGPGTRLLVL.

This chain links TRBV7-3 with TRBJ2-3; 11 bases fit TRBD2. V was clipped by 0 bases and J by 7 bases; unmatched bases: 3. The CDR3 is 15 amino acids. CDR1 and CDR2 (germline): SGHTA, FQGTGA. The CDR3, as DNA: TGTGCCAGCAGCTTAACAAAGACTAGCGGGAATACGCAGTATTTT. It specifies CASSLTKTSGNTQYF.

This chain connects TRBV7-9 to TRBJ1-5; no clear D. The V gene lost 5 bases and the J gene lost 3 bases, with 11 bases spanning the gap. Germline V lookup: CDR1 SEHNR, CDR2 FQNEAQ (reference sequence). The CDR3 has 14 residues. CDR3 nucleotides: TGTGCCAGCAGCCAAATAGACCTCAATCAGCCCCAGCATTTT. As protein: CASSQIDLNQPQHF.

This chain links TRBV19 with TRBJ2-1; 11 bases agree with TRBD2. Germline V gene data show CDR1 as LNHDA and CDR2 as SQIVND (reference sequence). Losses at the gene ends were 5 bases for V and 5 bases for J; bases not matched to a gene: 5. The CDR3 has 15 amino acids. The CDR3 region has the DNA TGTGCCAGTAGTGTACTAGCGGGGGTCGACAATGAGCAGTTCTTC. Translated, it gives CASSVLAGVDNEQFF.

Here the CDR3 reads CAISPGSSAFPKETQYF. CDR3 bases: TGTGCCATCAGTCCCGGGAGTTCTGCTTTCCCAAAAGAGACCCAGTACTTC. V gene TRBV10-3 combines with J gene TRBJ2-5; TRBD2 is a possible D gene (6 bases). The CDR3 has 17 amino acids. Germline CDR1 and CDR2: ENHRY and SYGVKD. V was pared by 5 bases and J by 3 bases, with 22 bases between.